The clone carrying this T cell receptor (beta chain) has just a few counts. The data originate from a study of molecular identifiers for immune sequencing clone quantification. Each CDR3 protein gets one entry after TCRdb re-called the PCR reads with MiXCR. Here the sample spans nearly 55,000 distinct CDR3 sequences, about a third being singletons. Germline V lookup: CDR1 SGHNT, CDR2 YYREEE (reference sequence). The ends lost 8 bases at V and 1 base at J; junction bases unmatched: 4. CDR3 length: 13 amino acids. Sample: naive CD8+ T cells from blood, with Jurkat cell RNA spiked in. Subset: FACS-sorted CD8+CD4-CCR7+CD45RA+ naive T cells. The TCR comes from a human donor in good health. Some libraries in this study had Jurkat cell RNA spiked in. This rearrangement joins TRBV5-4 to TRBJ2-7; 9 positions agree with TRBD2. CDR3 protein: CASGLAPSYEQYF. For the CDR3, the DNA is TGTGCCAGTGGACTAGCGCCTTCCTACGAGCAGTACTTC.